The sequence of this T cell receptor (beta chain) was determined in a study of blood T cells in healthy people across ages. Whole-study results and caveats: Across the age range, TCR beta diversity per million T cells fell in a roughly linear way.

Next came a second PCR, run for about 7 to 12 cycles, which used a sample-barcoded 5' primer along with a J-beta primer mix. TCRdb passed the 5' RACE reads through MiXCR, listing each CDR3 protein once. The data show 600,000 to 800,000 distinct CDR3 sequences, more than 20% seen once. Note on this clonotype: Its antigen is currently unknown.

The extraction recovered at least 5 micrograms of total RNA per sample. The germline V and J ends were trimmed by 2 bases and 8 bases, with 13 bases remaining between them. CDR1 and CDR2 from the germline V gene are KGHSH and LQKENI. CDR3 length: 14 amino acids. The receptor was isolated from a man between 65 and 79 years old in good health. The rearrangement joins TRBV18 to TRBJ2-1; tentative D call: TRBD2 (6 bases). Sequencing was carried out using blood. The CDR3 region has the DNA TGTGCCAGCTCACCATTTCTCGGGGGAGATGAGCAGTTCTTC. Encoded protein: CASSPFLGGDEQFF.